This T cell receptor (beta chain) was sequenced in a study of T cell changes during pregnancy in multiple sclerosis. Some clones are missing from TCRdb's copy, which holds only in-frame ones; the method was immunoSEQ multiplex PCR. Counted here are 76,000 or so clones, 93% occurring once; the ten biggest clones make up less than 0.75%. Germline V gene lookup returns CDR1 LGHNA and CDR2 YNFKEQ. This CDR3 has 16 amino acids. V trimming: 3 bases; J trimming: 4 bases; junction bases outside the gene matches: 10. Sample: peripheral blood, taken in the second trimester of pregnancy. The rearrangement links TRBV4-2 to TRBJ1-1; 8 nucleotides line up with TRBD1. This sequence originates from a female donor in good health, enrolled as a control in a pregnancy study. The CDR3 DNA follows: TGTGCCAGCAGCCACCTAACCCGGGACAGGAGCACTGAAGCTTTCTTT. Its protein is CASSHLTRDRSTEAFF.